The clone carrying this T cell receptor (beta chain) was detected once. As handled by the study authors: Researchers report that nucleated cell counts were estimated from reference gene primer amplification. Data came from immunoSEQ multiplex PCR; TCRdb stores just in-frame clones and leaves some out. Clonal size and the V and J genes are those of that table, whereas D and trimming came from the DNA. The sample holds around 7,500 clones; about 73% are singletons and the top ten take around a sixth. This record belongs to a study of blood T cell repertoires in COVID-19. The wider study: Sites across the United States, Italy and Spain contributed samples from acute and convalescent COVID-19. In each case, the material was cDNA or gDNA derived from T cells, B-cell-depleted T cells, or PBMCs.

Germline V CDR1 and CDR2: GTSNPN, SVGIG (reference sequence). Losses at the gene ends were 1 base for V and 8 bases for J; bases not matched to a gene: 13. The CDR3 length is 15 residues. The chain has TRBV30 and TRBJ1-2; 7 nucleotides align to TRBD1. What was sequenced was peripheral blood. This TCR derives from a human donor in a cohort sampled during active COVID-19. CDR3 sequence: CAWSARGSTGNGYTF. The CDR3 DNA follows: TGTGCCTGGAGTGCCCGCGGTTCGACAGGGAACGGCTACACCTTC. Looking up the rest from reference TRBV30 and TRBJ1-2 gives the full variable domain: SQTIHQWPATLVQPVGSPLSLECTVEGTSNPNLYWYRQAAGRGLQLLFYSVGIGQISSEVPQNLSASRPQDRQFILSSKKLLLSDSGFYLCAWSARGSTGNGYTFGSGTRLTVV.